The 15 T cell receptor beta chains listed next were all sequenced from one sample in a study of identical twins. MiXCR, run by TCRdb on the 5' RACE reads, gives a single entry per CDR3 protein. The data contain 470,000 or so distinct CDR3 sequences, roughly 26% of them singletons. The same sample was also used in a study of T cells expressing NK-cell markers.

The sequenced material came from CD4+ T cells sorted from blood. Receptors originate from a woman aged 18-29 years in good health.

This clonotype was seen only a few times. The V and J genes are TRBV20-1 and TRBJ2-7; 11 bases align to TRBD2. Trimming at V came to 5 bases and at J to 1 base, leaving 10 bases not matched to a gene. The CDR3 spans 16 residues. Per germline, CDR1 DFQATT and CDR2 SNEGSKA (reference sequence). CDR3 residues: CSAGGWLAGGSYEQYF. CDR3 bases: TGCAGTGCTGGCGGTTGGCTAGCGGGGGGATCCTACGAGCAGTACTTC.

The sample holds a few counts of this clonotype. The V and J genes are TRBV29-1 and TRBJ2-3; D ambiguous. Germline V gene lookup returns CDR1 SQVTM and CDR2 ANQGSEA. The CDR3 length is 10 residues. V gave up 8 bases and J gave up 1 base, with 4 bases separating them. CDR3 in DNA: TGCAGCTCCCGCACAGATACGCAGTATTTT. Translated, it gives CSSRTDTQYF.

This clonotype has ten or more counts. The CDR3 spells CSATGSLSYNEQFF. The CDR3 DNA is TGCAGTGCGACGGGATCCCTCTCCTACAATGAGCAGTTCTTC. The chain combines TRBV20-1 with TRBJ2-1, with D possibly being TRBD2 (5 bases). Germline V gene lookup returns CDR1 DFQATT and CDR2 SNEGSKA (reference sequence). The ends were cut back, 6 bases at V and 0 bases at J, with 12 bases in the middle. The CDR3 is 14 residues long.

This chain joins TRBV12-3 or TRBV12-4 and TRBJ1-2, with TRBD1 identical over 8 bases. The CDR3 has 14 residues. V gave up 1 base and J gave up 4 bases; unmatched junction bases: 2. CDR3: CASSLGTGFYGYTF. CDR3 bases: TGTGCCAGCAGTTTAGGGACAGGGTTCTATGGCTACACCTTC.

This clonotype was detected only a few times. J is TRBJ2-1 and V is TRBV20-1; unclear D gene. This CDR3 spans 12 amino acids. V was trimmed by 4 bases and J by 6 bases, leaving 10 bases between them. Germline assignment: CDR1 DFQATT and CDR2 SNEGSKA (reference sequence). The CDR3 region has the DNA TGCAGTGCTAACCAGATTAGCAATGAGCAGTTCTTC. This translates into CSANQISNEQFF.

The chain has TRBV15 and TRBJ2-1, with TRBD2 matching 7 bases. Germline trimming cut 1 base from V and 4 bases from J; bases unmatched to any gene: 4. The CDR3 sequence is 15 residues long. The germline V gene encodes CDR1 LNHNV and CDR2 YYDKDF (reference sequence). The CDR3 is CATSRAGGDYNEQFF. For the CDR3, the DNA is TGTGCCACCAGCAGAGCGGGAGGTGATTACAATGAGCAGTTCTTC.

V gene TRBV15 combines with J gene TRBJ2-1; 14 nucleotides align to TRBD2. The CDR3 totals 16 residues. The V gene end was trimmed by 5 bases and the J gene end by 4 bases; junction bases not matched to a gene: 4. Germline loops: CDR1 LNHNV, CDR2 YYDKDF (reference sequence). For the CDR3, the DNA is TGTGCCACCAGCGCCAGACTAGCGGGAGGGTACAATGAGCAGTTCTTC. The encoded protein is CATSARLAGGYNEQFF.

This chain uses TRBV24-1 with TRBJ2-3; D remains ambiguous. V lost 3 bases and J lost 1, with 1 base in between. Germline V gives CDR1 KGHDR, CDR2 SFDVKD. The CDR3 is 12 residues long. The CDR3 DNA follows: TGTGCCACCAGTGATCGCACAGATACGCAGTATTTT. Its translation is CATSDRTDTQYF.

This clonotype occurred a few times. This chain connects TRBV12-3 or TRBV12-4 to TRBJ2-5, with D maybe TRBD2 (6 bases). This CDR3 is 13 amino acids long. V lost 7 bases and J lost 5, with 14 bases in between. Here the CDR3 reads CASTPLAGETQYF. The CDR3 DNA follows: TGTGCCAGCACCCCACTAGCAGGGGAGACCCAGTACTTC.

The chain is built from TRBV18 and TRBJ2-1; 8 positions agree with TRBD1. Trimming removed 6 bases from V and 10 bases from J; junction bases left unmatched: 2. CDR3 length: 11 amino acids. Germline lookup yields CDR1 KGHSH and CDR2 LQKENI. Here the CDR3 reads CASSWTGEQFF. The CDR3 DNA follows: TGTGCCAGCTCCTGGACAGGGGAGCAGTTCTTC.

Only a few counts were recorded for this clonotype. The rearrangement uses TRBV5-5 and TRBJ2-1; D is ambiguous. Germline V gene data show CDR1 as SGHKS and CDR2 as YYEKEE (reference sequence). The CDR3 contains 14 residues. V shed 3 bases and J shed 9 bases, with 16 bases lying between them. CDR3 amino acids: CASSSQIQLGEQFF. Here the CDR3 DNA reads TGTGCCAGCAGCTCCCAGATTCAGTTGGGTGAGCAGTTCTTC. The full variable domain, completed using reference TRBV5-5 and TRBJ2-1, is DAGVTQSPTHLIKTRGQQVTLRCSPISGHKSVSWYQQVLGQGPQFIFQYYEKEERGRGNFPDRFSARQFPNYSSELNVNALLLGDSALYLCASSSQIQLGEQFFGPGTRLTVL.

This clonotype showed up just a few times. The J gene is TRBJ2-7, the V gene TRBV20-1; TRBD1 matches at 9 bases. Germline loops: CDR1 DFQATT, CDR2 SNEGSKA (reference sequence). CDR3 length equals 14 residues. V trimming: 3 bases; J trimming: 3 bases; junction bases outside the gene matches: 6. The CDR3 DNA reads as TGCAGTGCTAGGACAGGGGGGAAATTCTACGAGCAGTACTTC. It encodes CSARTGGKFYEQYF.

V gene TRBV20-1 combines with J gene TRBJ2-3, with 7 bases fitting TRBD2. This CDR3 has 13 residues. Germline CDR1 is DFQATT and CDR2 is SNEGSKA (reference sequence). V dropped 5 bases and J dropped 0; count of bases not matched to a gene: 2. This CDR3 reads CSALAASTDTQYF. For the CDR3, the DNA is TGCAGTGCTCTAGCGGCTAGCACAGATACGCAGTATTTT.

This clonotype was seen a handful of times. V is TRBV7-8 and J is TRBJ2-3, with 15 nucleotides matching TRBD2. Looked up from germline, CDR1 is SGHVS and CDR2 is FQNEAQ. This CDR3 has 18 amino acids. With 2 bases clipped from V and 3 bases from J, the junction kept 6 bases outside the gene matches. The DNA for the CDR3 is TGTGCCAGCAGCTTAAAGCCTGGGACTAGCGGGAGGACAGATACGCAGTATTTT. Protein product: CASSLKPGTSGRTDTQYF.

This clonotype was counted between two and nine times. V gene TRBV2 combines with J gene TRBJ2-3; TRBD1 matches at 8 bases. V lost 2 bases, J lost 4 bases, and 8 bases stayed unmatched. This CDR3 spans 16 amino acids. Germline values: CDR1 SNHLY, CDR2 FYNNEI. This CDR3 is CASSERRAGGADTQYF. CDR3 nucleotide sequence: TGTGCCAGCAGTGAACGTCGGGCAGGGGGCGCAGATACGCAGTATTTT.